These 21 T cell receptor beta chains were all obtained from the same sample, sequenced in a study of cytomegalovirus exposure and HLA in healthy donors. It was with 60 Vbeta and 13 Jbeta primers that the PCR ran. The method was immunoSEQ multiplex PCR; TCRdb's version includes in-frame clones alone and lacks a portion of them. The sample records around 150,000 clones, 80% being singletons. Input material: PBMCs. The receptor source for this set is a man aged 25 to 40 in good health and CMV-seronegative.

V is TRBV13 and J is TRBJ2-7, with 7 bases aligning to TRBD2. This CDR3 is 15 amino acids long. Germline CDR1 is PRHDT and CDR2 is FYEKMQ (reference sequence). Unmatched junction bases numbered 12, after V lost 4 bases and J lost 6 bases. The CDR3 region is CASSSTWAGVSEQYF. DNA for the CDR3: TGTGCCAGCAGCTCAACTTGGGCGGGGGTTTCCGAGCAGTACTTC.

The rearrangement joins TRBV19 to TRBJ2-1; 7 positions agree with TRBD2. CDR1 is LNHDA, CDR2 SQIVND, per germline (reference sequence). The CDR3 sequence is 15 residues long. V lost 5 bases and J lost 3; bases outside the gene matches: 7. This CDR3 reads CASSLGWEGYNEQFF. The CDR3 DNA reads as TGTGCCAGTAGTCTAGGGTGGGAGGGCTACAATGAGCAGTTCTTC.

The rearrangement links TRBV7-2 to TRBJ2-2; 9 positions match TRBD2. Germline V gene lookup returns CDR1 SGHTA and CDR2 FQGNSA. With V trimmed by 2 bases and J by 5 bases, 6 bases remained unmatched. This CDR3 spans 16 amino acids. The CDR3 bases are TGTGCCAGCAGCTTAAATCAGGCGGGAGGGACCGGGGAGCTGTTTTTT. This sequence encodes CASSLNQAGGTGELFF.

The V and J genes are TRBV29-1 and TRBJ2-5; D may be TRBD1 (5 bases). The CDR3 totals 13 residues. The V end was cut by 4 bases, the J end by 2 bases, with 11 bases between. Germline V gene sequence: CDR1 SQVTM, CDR2 ANQGSEA. The CDR3, as DNA: TGCAGCGTTGTAGGCGACAGACAAGAGACCCAGTACTTC. Its protein product is CSVVGDRQETQYF. Filled out from reference TRBV29-1 and TRBJ2-5, the complete variable domain reads SAVISQKPSRDICQRGTSLTIQCQVDSQVTMMFWYRQQPGQSLTLIATANQGSEATYESGFVIDKFPISRPNLTFSTLTVSNMSPEDSSIYLCSVVGDRQETQYFGPGTRLLVL.

The V and J genes are TRBV2 and TRBJ2-2, with 14 nucleotides matching TRBD2. Per the germline V gene, CDR1 is SNHLY and CDR2 is FYNNEI. The ends lost 9 bases at V and 6 bases at J; junction bases unmatched: 6. The CDR3 contains 15 residues. The CDR3 nucleotides are TGTGCCAGTACAAGACTAGCGGGAGGGTCCGGGGAGCTGTTTTTT. Translating it yields CASTRLAGGSGELFF.

The genes are TRBV28 and TRBJ2-7; the D is unclear. Trimming removed 10 bases at V and 5 bases at J, with 9 bases between. This CDR3 comprises 10 residues. CDR1 and CDR2 (germline): MDHEN, SYDVKM. CDR3 bases: TGTGCCACCAAGCAGGACGAGCAGTACTTC. Translation: CATKQDEQYF. The whole variable domain, remainder taken from reference TRBV28 and TRBJ2-7, is DVKVTQSSRYLVKRTGEKVFLECVQDMDHENMFWYRQDPGLGLRLIYFSYDVKMKEKGDIPEGYSVSREKKERFSLILESASTNQTSMYLCATKQDEQYFGPGTRLTVT.

This chain uses TRBV19 with TRBJ1-2; perhaps TRBD1 as D (5 bases). This CDR3 is built from 18 residues. The germline V gene has CDR1 LNHDA and CDR2 SQIVND (reference sequence). V lost 3 bases, J lost 0 bases, and 20 bases lay in between. The CDR3 is CASSIRPGRISANYGYTF. CDR3 sequence (DNA): TGTGCCAGTAGTATCCGGCCAGGGCGAATCTCAGCTAACTATGGCTACACCTTC. The variable domain in full, with the rest retrieved from reference TRBV19 and TRBJ1-2, is DGGITQSPKYLFRKEGQNVTLSCEQNLNHDAMYWYRQDPGQGLRLIYYSQIVNDFQKGDIAEGYSVSREKKESFPLTVTSAQKNPTAFYLCASSIRPGRISANYGYTFGSGTRLTVV.

The chain uses TRBV30 and TRBJ2-1; 7 bases map to TRBD2. V lost 1 base and J lost 2; bases outside the gene matches: 11. CDR1 is GTSNPN, CDR2 SVGIG, per germline (reference sequence). This CDR3 is 17 amino acids long. The CDR3 DNA reads as TGTGCCTGGAGTGAAACACTAGCGCCTACCGCCTACAATGAGCAGTTCTTC. This encodes CAWSETLAPTAYNEQFF.

The genes are TRBV28 and TRBJ2-7; TRBD2 matches 13 bases. Germline-derived CDR1 and CDR2 are MDHEN and SYDVKM. This CDR3 spans 17 amino acids. Trimming took 3 bases from V and 5 from J; bases not matched to a gene: 10. CDR3 in DNA: TGTGCCAGCAGTTTCCCTACTGGGACTAGCGGGACTAACGAGCAGTACTTC. This gives the protein CASSFPTGTSGTNEQYF.

The V and J genes are TRBV28 and TRBJ1-5; TRBD1 matches 7 bases. Trimming took 2 bases from V and 6 from J; bases not matched to a gene: 4. The CDR3 sequence is 14 residues long. CDR1 MDHEN and CDR2 SYDVKM come from the germline V gene. The CDR3 DNA follows: TGTGCCAGCAGTTTAGGGGCAGGGGGTCAGCCCCAGCATTTT. Its protein product is CASSLGAGGQPQHF.

This clone was recorded only once. This chain links TRBV28 with TRBJ1-2; D is perhaps TRBD1 (5 bases). This CDR3 spans 14 amino acids. Looked up from germline, CDR1 is MDHEN and CDR2 is SYDVKM. V was shortened by 6 bases and J by 8 bases, with 19 bases between the two germline ends. The CDR3 loop is CASSRRDYLWGYTF. The CDR3 coding sequence is TGTGCCAGCAGCCGCAGGGATTACCTATGGGGCTACACCTTC.

The J gene is TRBJ1-2, the V gene TRBV20-1; D not certain. Trimming cost V 6 bases and J 5 bases, with 4 bases left between them. This CDR3 contains 9 residues. Per germline, CDR1 DFQATT and CDR2 SNEGSKA (reference sequence). The CDR3 nucleotides read TGCAGTGCCCTATATGGCTACACCTTC. Translated: CSALYGYTF.

The chain uses TRBV7-8 and TRBJ1-3, with 9 positions matching TRBD1. In germline, CDR1 is SGHVS, CDR2 FQNEAQ. The V and J ends lost 5 bases and 0 bases, in that order; junction bases with no gene match: 11. The CDR3 is made up of 18 amino acids. CDR3 sequence reads: CASSPRTGVLSSGNTIYF. DNA of the CDR3: TGTGCCAGCAGCCCCAGGACAGGGGTCCTTTCCTCTGGAAACACCATATATTTT. Full variable domain (remainder filled in from reference TRBV7-8 and TRBJ1-3): GAGVSQSPRYKVAKRGQDVALRCDPISGHVSLFWYQQALGQGPEFLTYFQNEAQLDKSGLPSDRFFAERPEGSVSTLKIQRTQQEDSAVYLCASSPRTGVLSSGNTIYFGEGSWLTVV.

V and J are TRBV2 and TRBJ2-7; 7 nucleotides line up with TRBD1. The ends lost 6 bases at V and 0 bases at J; junction bases unmatched: 2. CDR3 size: 13 residues. Germline CDR1 SNHLY, CDR2 FYNNEI. In DNA, the CDR3 is TGTGCCAGCAGCGGACAGGTCTCCTACGAGCAGTACTTC. This encodes CASSGQVSYEQYF.

This clone was counted between two and nine times. This chain links TRBV9 with TRBJ1-2; D possibly corresponds to TRBD1 (5 bases). Germline V gene sequence: CDR1 SGDLS, CDR2 YYNGEE. The CDR3 is made up of 13 amino acids. The V end was cut by 10 bases, the J end by 5 bases, with 18 bases between. The CDR3 loop is CASTQGTQYGYTF. The DNA for the CDR3 is TGTGCCTCCACCCAAGGGACTCAGTATGGCTACACCTTC.

The chain couples TRBV11-2 to TRBJ1-4, with D perhaps matching TRBD1 (6 bases). This CDR3 has 13 residues. V was cut by 5 bases and J by 4 bases, with 8 bases left in between. Germline values: CDR1 SGHAT, CDR2 FQNNGV. The CDR3 region is CASSAQGNEKLFF. The DNA for the CDR3 is TGTGCCAGCAGCGCACAGGGTAATGAAAAACTGTTTTTT.

The chain carries TRBV7-2 and TRBJ2-1, with 8 positions matching TRBD2. J was trimmed by 8 bases and V by 3 bases; bases with no gene match: 9. CDR3 length: 15 residues. Germline CDR1 SGHTA, CDR2 FQGNSA. CDR3: CASSFSGTSIDEQFF. The CDR3, as DNA: TGTGCCAGCAGCTTTAGCGGGACATCCATCGATGAGCAGTTCTTC.

The chain links TRBV5-1 to TRBJ1-1, with TRBD1 identical over 7 bases. The junction had 7 bases not matched to a gene; V was cut back by 0 bases and J by 2 bases. CDR1 and CDR2 (germline): SGHRS, YFSETQ. CDR3 size: 16 residues. CDR3 coding DNA: TGCGCCAGCAGCTTGGGAGGGGGGACAGACAACACTGAAGCTTTCTTT. Protein sequence: CASSLGGGTDNTEAFF.

The gene calls are TRBV6-5 and TRBJ2-2; a possible D gene is TRBD1 (5 bases). The CDR3 is 15 residues long. Trimming shortened V by 2 bases and J by 3 bases, and 10 bases separated the two germline ends. Germline V gene data show CDR1 as MNHEY and CDR2 as SVGAGI. In DNA, the CDR3 is TGTGCCAGCAGTTACAGGGGTTCGTACACCGGGGAGCTGTTTTTT. The encoded protein is CASSYRGSYTGELFF.

This chain joins TRBV6-5 and TRBJ2-7, with a weak D call TRBD2 (5 bases). CDR3 length: 14 residues. Trimming stripped 0 bases from V and 5 bases from J, with 11 bases between. The germline CDR1 and CDR2 sequences are MNHEY and SVGAGI. The CDR3 loop is CASSYSTGINEQYF. DNA for the CDR3: TGTGCCAGCAGTTACTCGACGGGGATTAACGAGCAGTACTTC.

The CDR3 region is CATHGAGGPKGGELFF. CDR3 nucleotide sequence: TGTGCCACACACGGGGCGGGAGGGCCTAAAGGCGGGGAGCTGTTTTTT. This chain links TRBV12-1 with TRBJ2-2; the table's D call TRBD2 went unverified against the DNA. TRBV12-1 is a known pseudogene. CDR3 length equals 16 residues.